The clone carrying this TCR beta chain was recorded many times. Its antigen remains unknown. The germline V and J ends were trimmed by 7 bases and 5 bases, with 8 bases remaining between them. From germline, CDR1 is MNHEY and CDR2 SMNVEV (reference sequence). CDR3 length: 11 residues. These data belong to a study of T-cell reconstitution after alpha-beta-depleted transplantation in children. A library of TCRbeta sequences, prepared with unique molecular identifiers, was generated. TCRdb reprocessed the PCR reads with MiXCR, giving one entry per CDR3 protein. Of a few hundred thousand distinct CDR3 sequences in the sample, 43% were seen once. Overall study results and limits: Diversity of TCRbeta at day 60 was high in some patients, arising from surviving recipient T cells and thymic progenitors. Several hundred rapidly expanded clones from non-depleted graft cells reportedly supplied alpha-beta T cells about two months post-transplant. One year after transplant, T-cell counts and diversity came mostly from newly produced T cells.

The sequencing used PBMCs, collected before TCRalphabeta/CD19-depleted stem cell transplant. This clonotype was obtained from a girl aged 2-15 years with aplastic anemia, due to receive a stem cell transplant. This chain links TRBV27 with TRBJ2-5, with D unclear. The CDR3 spells CASTHGETQYF. As DNA, the CDR3 is TGTGCCAGCACCCACGGGGAGACCCAGTACTTC.